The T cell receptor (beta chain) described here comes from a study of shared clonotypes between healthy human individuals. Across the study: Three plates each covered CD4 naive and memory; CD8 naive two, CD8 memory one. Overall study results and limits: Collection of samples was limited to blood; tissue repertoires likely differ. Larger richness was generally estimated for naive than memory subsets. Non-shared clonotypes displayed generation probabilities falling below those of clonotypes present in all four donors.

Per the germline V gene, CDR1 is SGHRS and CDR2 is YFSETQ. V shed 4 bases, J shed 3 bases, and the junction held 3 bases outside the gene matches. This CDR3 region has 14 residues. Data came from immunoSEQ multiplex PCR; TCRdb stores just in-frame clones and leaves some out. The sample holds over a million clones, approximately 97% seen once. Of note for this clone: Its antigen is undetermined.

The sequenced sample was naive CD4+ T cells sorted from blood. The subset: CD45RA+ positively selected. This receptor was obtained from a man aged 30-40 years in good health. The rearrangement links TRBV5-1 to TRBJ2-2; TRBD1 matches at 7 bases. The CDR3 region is CASSAGTDTGELFF. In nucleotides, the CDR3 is TGCGCCAGCAGCGCCGGGACAGACACCGGGGAGCTGTTTTTT.